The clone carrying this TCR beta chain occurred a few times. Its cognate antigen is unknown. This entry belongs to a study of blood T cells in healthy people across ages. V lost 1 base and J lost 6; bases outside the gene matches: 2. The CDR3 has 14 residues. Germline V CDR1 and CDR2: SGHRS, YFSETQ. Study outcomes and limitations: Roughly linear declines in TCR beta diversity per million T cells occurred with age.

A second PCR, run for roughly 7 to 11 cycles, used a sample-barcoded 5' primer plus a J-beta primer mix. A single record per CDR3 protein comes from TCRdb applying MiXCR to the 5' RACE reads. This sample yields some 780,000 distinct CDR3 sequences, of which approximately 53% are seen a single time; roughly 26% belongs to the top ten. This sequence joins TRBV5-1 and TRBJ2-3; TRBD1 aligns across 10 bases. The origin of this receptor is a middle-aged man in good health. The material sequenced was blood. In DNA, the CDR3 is TGCGCCAGCAGCTTGACGACAGGGGGCGATACGCAGTATTTT. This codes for CASSLTTGGDTQYF.